What follows are 8 T cell receptor beta chains derived from one specimen sequenced in a study of T cells in Graves' hyperthyroidism and ophthalmopathy (dated by TCRdb to about 2019). The library was built by means of multiplex PCR. TCRdb names Illumina HiSeq 2000 as the instrument used. The TCR beta CDR3 regions were amplified from RNA transcripts. For the first round of RT-PCR on the TCR CDR3, the HTBI primer set was used together with the Qiagen OneStep RT-PCR kit. Clones were called with MiXCR by TCRdb after fastp trimmed the public reads at Q25, and only in-frame beta chains were retained. When rows share a CDR3 protein, they turn into one entry using the most common DNA and genes. Here the sample has roughly 100,000 distinct CDR3 sequences; over 50% occur a single time. 27% of the sample comes from the top ten. Sample: blood. The source of these receptors is a woman aged 40 to 50 with Graves' hyperthyroidism.

There are many counts of this clonotype. The chain links TRBV20-1 to TRBJ1-2; D unclear. The CDR3 runs 11 residues. Germline V gene data show CDR1 as DFQATT and CDR2 as SNEGSKA (reference sequence). Trimming removed 2 bases at V and 1 base at J, with 2 bases between. CDR3 DNA sequence: TGCAGTGCTAGAAATAACTATGGCTACACCTTC. It codes for CSARNNYGYTF.

The table lists this clonotype with many counts. The chain carries TRBV9 and TRBJ1-6; 11 bases fit TRBD1. The CDR3 extends over 15 amino acids. With V trimmed by 6 bases and J by 5 bases, 4 bases remained unmatched. Germline V gene data show CDR1 as SGDLS and CDR2 as YYNGEE. CDR3 amino acids: CASTGQGAHNSPLHF. The CDR3, as DNA: TGTGCCAGCACCGGACAGGGGGCTCATAATTCACCCCTCCACTTT.

This clonotype was counted ten times or more. The V and J genes are TRBV20-1 and TRBJ2-5; 8 bases fit TRBD2. The germline CDR1 and CDR2 sequences are DFQATT and SNEGSKA (reference sequence). Trimming at V came to 6 bases and at J to 5 bases, leaving 8 bases not matched to a gene. This CDR3 contains 13 residues. The CDR3 nucleotides read TGCAGTGCCTGGCGGGCGGGAGGTGAGACCCAGTACTTC. Amino acids: CSAWRAGGETQYF.

This clonotype has ten or more counts. The chain couples TRBV7-9 to TRBJ2-7; 10 nucleotides agree with TRBD2. The V gene's germline CDR1 is SEHNR and CDR2 FQNEAQ (reference sequence). The length of the CDR3 is 14 residues. The junction had 7 bases not matched to a gene; V was cut back by 5 bases and J by 6 bases. The CDR3 nucleotides read TGTGCCAGCAGCACCACTAGCGGGAAGGTCGAGCAGTACTTC. This sequence encodes CASSTTSGKVEQYF. Combining the CDR3 with reference TRBV7-9 and TRBJ2-7 gives the whole variable domain DTGVSQNPRHKITKRGQNVTFRCDPISEHNRLYWYRQTLGQGPEFLTYFQNEAQLEKSRLLSDRFSAERPKGSFSTLEIQRTEQGDSAMYLCASSTTSGKVEQYFGPGTRLTVT.

In this sample, this clonotype turned up many times. The CDR3 nucleotides read TGCAGCGTTGAGTCCCCAGAGACCCAGTACTTC. Its translation is CSVESPETQYF. V and J are TRBV29-1 and TRBJ2-5; D not resolved. V was trimmed by 3 bases and J by 4 bases, leaving 6 bases between them. CDR1 and CDR2 from the germline V gene are SQVTM and ANQGSEA. The CDR3 is made up of 11 amino acids.

This clonotype was picked up a small number of times. V and J are TRBV5-4 and TRBJ1-2; 7 nucleotides line up with TRBD1. V shed 0 bases and J 9 bases; nucleotides not matched to a gene: 2. The germline CDR1 and CDR2 sequences are SGHNT and YYREEE (reference sequence). The CDR3 is made up of 12 amino acids. Here the CDR3 reads CASSLGQGRYTF. DNA for the CDR3: TGTGCCAGCAGCTTGGGACAGGGCCGCTACACCTTC.

On this clonotype: At one end, the junction sequence differs from germline, possibly due to a read error. The chain uses TRBV7-3 and TRBJ2-2; no reliable D call. Germline V lookup: CDR1 SGHTA, CDR2 FQGTGA. This CDR3 is built from 13 residues. CDR3 bases: TGTGTCAGCAGCTTACCCGGTCCCGGGGAGCTGTTTTTT. Its protein is CVSSLPGPGELFF. Drawing the rest from reference TRBV7-3 and TRBJ2-2, the complete variable domain is GAGVSQTPSNKVTEKGKYVELRCDPISGHTALYWYRQSLGQGPEFLIYFQGTGAADDSGLPNDRFFAVRPEGSVSTLKIQRTERGDSAVYLCVSSLPGPGELFFGEGSRLTVL.

Concerning this clonotype itself: The limits of the CDR3 on the DNA are not certain, so only TCRdb's listed CDR3 is given. This sequence joins TRBV25-1 and TRBJ2-5; the table's D gene call, TRBD1, was not cross checked with the DNA. With termini counted, the CDR3 has 22 amino acids. CDR1 is MGHDK and CDR2 is SYGVNS in the germline V gene. The chain's CDR3 is CASKDSSIYLCSAEGDRQTQYF.